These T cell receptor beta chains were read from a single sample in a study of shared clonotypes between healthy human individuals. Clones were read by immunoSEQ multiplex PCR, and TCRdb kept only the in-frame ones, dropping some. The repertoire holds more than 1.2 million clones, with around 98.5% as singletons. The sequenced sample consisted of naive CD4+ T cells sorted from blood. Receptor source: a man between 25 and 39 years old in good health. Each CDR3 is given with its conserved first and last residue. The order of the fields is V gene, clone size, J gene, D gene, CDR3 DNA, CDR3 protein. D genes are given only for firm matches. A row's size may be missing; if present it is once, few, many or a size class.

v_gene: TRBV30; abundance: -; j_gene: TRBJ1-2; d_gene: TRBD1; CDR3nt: TGTGCCTGGAGCAGGACAGGGGTCGGCTACACCTTC; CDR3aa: CAWSRTGVGYTF
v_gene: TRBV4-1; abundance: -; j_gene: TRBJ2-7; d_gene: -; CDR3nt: TGCGCCAGCAGCCCCTTGAGGGGGAGGTCTGGCGAGCAGTACTTC; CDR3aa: CASSPLRGRSGEQYF
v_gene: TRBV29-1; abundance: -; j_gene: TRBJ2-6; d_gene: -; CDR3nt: TGCAGCGTTGAGGGTAGCTCTGGGGCCAACGTCCTGACTTTC; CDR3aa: CSVEGSSGANVLTF
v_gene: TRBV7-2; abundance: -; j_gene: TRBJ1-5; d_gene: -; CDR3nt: TGTGCCAGCAGCAACTATGGTCCAGGGGGCAATCAGCCCCAGCATTTT; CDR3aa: CASSNYGPGGNQPQHF
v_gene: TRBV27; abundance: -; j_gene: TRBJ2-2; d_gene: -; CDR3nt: TGTGCCAGCAGTTCTTCAGGGGTGTCGGGGGAGCTGTTTTTT; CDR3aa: CASSSSGVSGELFF
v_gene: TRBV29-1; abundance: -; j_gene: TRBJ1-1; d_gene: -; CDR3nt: TGCAGCGTCGAAGGACAGATGAACACTGAAGCTTTCTTT; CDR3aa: CSVEGQMNTEAFF
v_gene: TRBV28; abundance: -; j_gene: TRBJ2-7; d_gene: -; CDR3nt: TGTGCCAGCAGTTTTTATAGTCGCGGGGACGAGCAGTACTTC; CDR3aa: CASSFYSRGDEQYF
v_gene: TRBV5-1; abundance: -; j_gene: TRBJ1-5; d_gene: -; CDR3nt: TGCGCCAGCAGCTTGTTGGGCGAAAATCAGCCCCAGCATTTT; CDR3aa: CASSLLGENQPQHF
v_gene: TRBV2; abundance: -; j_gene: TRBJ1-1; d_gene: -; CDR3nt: TGTGCCAGCAGTCCAGGGGCAGCTTTCTTT; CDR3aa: CASSPGAAFF
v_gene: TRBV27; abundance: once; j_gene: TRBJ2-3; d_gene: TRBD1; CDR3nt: TGTGCCAGCAGTTTTTGGGGACAGGGGGCCACAGATACGCAGTATTTT; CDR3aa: CASSFWGQGATDTQYF
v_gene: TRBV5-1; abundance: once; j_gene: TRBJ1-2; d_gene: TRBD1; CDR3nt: TGCGCCAGCAGCCCCGGGACAGGGGGTGGCTACACCTTC; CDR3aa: CASSPGTGGGYTF
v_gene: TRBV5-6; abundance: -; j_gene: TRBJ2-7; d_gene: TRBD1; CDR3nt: TGTGCCAGCAGCTTACCGGGACAGAAGTCCTACGAGCAGTACTTC; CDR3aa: CASSLPGQKSYEQYF
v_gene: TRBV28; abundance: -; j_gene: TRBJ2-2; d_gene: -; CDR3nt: TGTGCCAGCAGTTCCCGGGCCTCTCCGATCACCGGGGAGCTGTTTTTT; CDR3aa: CASSSRASPITGELFF
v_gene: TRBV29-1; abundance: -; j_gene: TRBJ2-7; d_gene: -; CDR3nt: TGCAGCGGCAGGGAGCGGGACAGCGAGCAGTACTTC; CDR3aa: CSGRERDSEQYF
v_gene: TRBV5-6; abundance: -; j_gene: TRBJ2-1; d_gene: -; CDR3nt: TGTGCCAGCAGCTTTTTCAGAGACTACAATGAGCAGTTCTTC; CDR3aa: CASSFFRDYNEQFF
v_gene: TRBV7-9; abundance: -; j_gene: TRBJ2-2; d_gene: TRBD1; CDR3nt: TGTGCCAGCAGCTTAAGTGTCTCGGGACAGGGTTACACCGGGGAGCTGTTTTTT; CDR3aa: CASSLSVSGQGYTGELFF
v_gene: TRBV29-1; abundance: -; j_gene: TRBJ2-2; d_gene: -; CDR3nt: TGCAGCGGCCGGAGGCAGAACACCGGGGAGCTGTTTTTT; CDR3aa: CSGRRQNTGELFF
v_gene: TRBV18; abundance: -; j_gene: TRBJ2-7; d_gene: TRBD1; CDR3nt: TGTGCCAGCTCACCGTCCCGGGACAGGTCGCGCTCCTACGAGCAGTACTTC; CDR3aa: CASSPSRDRSRSYEQYF
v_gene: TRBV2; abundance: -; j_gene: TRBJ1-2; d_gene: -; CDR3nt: TGTGCCAGGGGCTTGGCAGGCAATACTAACTATGGCTACACCTTC; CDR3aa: CARGLAGNTNYGYTF
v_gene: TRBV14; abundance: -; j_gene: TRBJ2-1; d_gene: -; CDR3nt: TGTGCCAGCAGCCAAGATCTTGGGGGACCCGACAATGAGCAGTTCTTC; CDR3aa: CASSQDLGGPDNEQFF
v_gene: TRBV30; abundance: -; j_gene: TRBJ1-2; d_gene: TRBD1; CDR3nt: TGTGCCTGGAGGAGGACAGGGCCCACTAACTATGGCTACACCTTC; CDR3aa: CAWRRTGPTNYGYTF
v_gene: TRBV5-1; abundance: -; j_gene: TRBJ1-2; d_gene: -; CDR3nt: TGCGCCAGCAGCTTGGAAGGGGTAGGGTATGGCTACACCTTC; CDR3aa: CASSLEGVGYGYTF
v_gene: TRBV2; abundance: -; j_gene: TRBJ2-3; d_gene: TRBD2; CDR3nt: TGTGCCAGCAGTGAAAGGCTAGCGGTAAGGGCAGATACGCAGTATTTT; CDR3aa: CASSERLAVRADTQYF
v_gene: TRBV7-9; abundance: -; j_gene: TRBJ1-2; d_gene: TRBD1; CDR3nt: TGTGCCAGCCCTAGTCTTTCCGGACAGGGGCACTATGGCTACACCTTC; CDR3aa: CASPSLSGQGHYGYTF
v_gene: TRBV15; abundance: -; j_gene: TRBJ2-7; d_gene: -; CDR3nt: TGTGCCACCAGCAGAGGACAGGCCGGGGGGTACGAGCAGTACTTC; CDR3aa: CATSRGQAGGYEQYF
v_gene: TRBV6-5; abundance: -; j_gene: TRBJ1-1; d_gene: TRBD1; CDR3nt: TGTGCCAGCAGTTACTCGCGACAGGGCTGGGCTGAAGCTTTCTTT; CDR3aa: CASSYSRQGWAEAFF
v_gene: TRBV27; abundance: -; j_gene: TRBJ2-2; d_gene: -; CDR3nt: TGTGCCAGCAGTCGGTCCCAGGGGACCGGGGAGCTGTTTTTT; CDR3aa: CASSRSQGTGELFF
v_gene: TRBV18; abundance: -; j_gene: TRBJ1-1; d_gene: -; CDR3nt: TGTGCCAGCTCACCACCATTTTCTAAAGCTTTCTTT; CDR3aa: CASSPPFSKAFF
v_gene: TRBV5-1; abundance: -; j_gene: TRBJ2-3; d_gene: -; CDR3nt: TGCGCCAGCTTCACTACAGGGCGGGCAGATACGCAGTATTTT; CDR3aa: CASFTTGRADTQYF
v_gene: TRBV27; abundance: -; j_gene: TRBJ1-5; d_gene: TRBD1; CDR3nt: TGTGCCAGCAGCTACAGGGGACCCAATCAGCCCCAGCATTTT; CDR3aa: CASSYRGPNQPQHF
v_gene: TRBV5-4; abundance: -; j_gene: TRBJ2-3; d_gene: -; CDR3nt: TGTGCCAGCAGCACAGGGCCGGGACCCAGCACAGATACGCAGTATTTT; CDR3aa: CASSTGPGPSTDTQYF
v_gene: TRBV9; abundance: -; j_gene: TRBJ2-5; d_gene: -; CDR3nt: TGTGCCAGCAGCATGTCCCAGGGGGAGACCCAGTACTTC; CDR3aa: CASSMSQGETQYF
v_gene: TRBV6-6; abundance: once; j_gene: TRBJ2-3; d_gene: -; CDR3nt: TGTGCCAGCCGTGCAGATACGCAGTATTTT; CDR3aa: CASRADTQYF
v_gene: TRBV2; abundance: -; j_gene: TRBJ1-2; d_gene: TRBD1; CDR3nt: TGTGCCAGCAGTGTTGTGACAGGGATCGGCTACACCTTC; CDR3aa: CASSVVTGIGYTF
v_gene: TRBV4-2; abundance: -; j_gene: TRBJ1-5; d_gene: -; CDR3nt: TGTGCCAGCAGCCAATCACCCCCAGGTGGCCTTTATCCCCAGCATTTT; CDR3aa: CASSQSPPGGLYPQHF
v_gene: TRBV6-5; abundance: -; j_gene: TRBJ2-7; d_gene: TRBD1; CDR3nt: TGTGCCAGCAGACGGACAGGCGCTAAGGAGCAGTACTTC; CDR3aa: CASRRTGAKEQYF
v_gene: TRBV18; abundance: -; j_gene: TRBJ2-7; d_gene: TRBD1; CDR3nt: TGTGCCAGCTCTCTAGCAGGGGGAGAGCAGTACTTC; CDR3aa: CASSLAGGEQYF
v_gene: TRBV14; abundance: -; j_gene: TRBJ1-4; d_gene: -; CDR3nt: TGTGCCAGCAGTCAAACACAGAAACTGTTTTTT; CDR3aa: CASSQTQKLFF
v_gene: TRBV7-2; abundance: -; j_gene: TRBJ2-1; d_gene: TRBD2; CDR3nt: TGTGCCAGCAGCTTAGGGACTAGCGCAAAATGGGATGAGCAGTTCTTC; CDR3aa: CASSLGTSAKWDEQFF
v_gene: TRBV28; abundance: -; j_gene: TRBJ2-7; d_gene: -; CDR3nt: TGTGCCAGCACCCCAGGAAACGGCTACGAGCAGTACTTC; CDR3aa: CASTPGNGYEQYF
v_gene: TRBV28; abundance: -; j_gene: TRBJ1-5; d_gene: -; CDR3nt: TGTGCCAGCAGTGCTAAGGGTACTAGCAATCAGCCCCAGCATTTT; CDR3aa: CASSAKGTSNQPQHF
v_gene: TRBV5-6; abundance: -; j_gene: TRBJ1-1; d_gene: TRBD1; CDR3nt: TGTGCCAGCAGCTTGGGCGGGACAGGGTTTTTCGCTGAAGCTTTCTTT; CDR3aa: CASSLGGTGFFAEAFF
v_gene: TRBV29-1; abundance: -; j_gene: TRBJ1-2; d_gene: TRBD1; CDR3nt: TGCAGCGTTGAAAAGGACAGGGCACATGGCTACACCTTC; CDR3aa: CSVEKDRAHGYTF
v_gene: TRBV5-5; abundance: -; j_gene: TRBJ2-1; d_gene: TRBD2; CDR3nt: TGTGCCAGCACGGGACTAGCCTACAATGAGCAGTTCTTC; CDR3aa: CASTGLAYNEQFF
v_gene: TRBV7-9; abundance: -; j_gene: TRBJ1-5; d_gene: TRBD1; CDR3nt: TGTGCCAGCAGCTCGGGACAGTTCAATCAGCCCCAGCATTTT; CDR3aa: CASSSGQFNQPQHF
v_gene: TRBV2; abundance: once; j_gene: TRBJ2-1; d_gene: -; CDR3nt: TGTGCCAGCACTGGAGGGTCCTACAATGAGCAGTTCTTC; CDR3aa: CASTGGSYNEQFF
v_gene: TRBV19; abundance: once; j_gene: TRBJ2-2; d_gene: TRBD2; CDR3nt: TGTGCCAGTAGTATCGCGCTAGCGGGAGGGCCTAACACCGGGGAGCTGTTTTTT; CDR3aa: CASSIALAGGPNTGELFF
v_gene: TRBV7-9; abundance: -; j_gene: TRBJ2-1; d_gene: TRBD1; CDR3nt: TGTGCCAGCAGCCCCCGGGACAGCTACAATGAGCAGTTCTTC; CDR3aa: CASSPRDSYNEQFF
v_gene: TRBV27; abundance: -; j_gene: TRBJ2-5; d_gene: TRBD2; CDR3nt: TGTGCCAGCAGTTCCCCGTCTAGCGGGAGTTTAGAGACCCAGTACTTC; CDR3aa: CASSSPSSGSLETQYF
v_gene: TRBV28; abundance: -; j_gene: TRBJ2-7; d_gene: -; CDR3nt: TGTGCCAGCAGTTTATGGACTGGGGGATACGAGCAGTACTTC; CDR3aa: CASSLWTGGYEQYF
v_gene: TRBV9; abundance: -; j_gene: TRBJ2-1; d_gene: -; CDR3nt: TGTGCCAGCAGCGTAGAACCCCACAATGAGCAGTTCTTC; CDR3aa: CASSVEPHNEQFF
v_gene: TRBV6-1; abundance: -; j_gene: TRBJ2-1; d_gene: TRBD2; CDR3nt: TGTGCCAGCAGTGATCTAGCGGGTCGGCGTAAAGGCAATGAGCAGTTCTTC; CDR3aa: CASSDLAGRRKGNEQFF
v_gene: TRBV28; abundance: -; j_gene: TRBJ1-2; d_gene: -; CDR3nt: TGTGCCAGCAGTTCCAACGGGTTCTATGGCTACACCTTC; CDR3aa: CASSSNGFYGYTF